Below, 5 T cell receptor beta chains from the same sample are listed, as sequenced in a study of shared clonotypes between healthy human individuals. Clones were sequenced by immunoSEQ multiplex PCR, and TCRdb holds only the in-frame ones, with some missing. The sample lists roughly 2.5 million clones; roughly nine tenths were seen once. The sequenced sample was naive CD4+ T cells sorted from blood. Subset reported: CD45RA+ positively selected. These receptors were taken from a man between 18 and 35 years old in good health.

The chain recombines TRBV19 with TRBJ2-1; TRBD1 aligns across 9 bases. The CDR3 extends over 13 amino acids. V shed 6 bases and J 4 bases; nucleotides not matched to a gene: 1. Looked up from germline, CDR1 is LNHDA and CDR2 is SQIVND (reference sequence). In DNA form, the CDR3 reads TGTGCCAGTAGGGGGACAGGGTACAATGAGCAGTTCTTC. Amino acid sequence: CASRGTGYNEQFF. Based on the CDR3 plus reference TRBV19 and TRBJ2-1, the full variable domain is DGGITQSPKYLFRKEGQNVTLSCEQNLNHDAMYWYRQDPGQGLRLIYYSQIVNDFQKGDIAEGYSVSREKKESFPLTVTSAQKNPTAFYLCASRGTGYNEQFFGPGTRLTVL.

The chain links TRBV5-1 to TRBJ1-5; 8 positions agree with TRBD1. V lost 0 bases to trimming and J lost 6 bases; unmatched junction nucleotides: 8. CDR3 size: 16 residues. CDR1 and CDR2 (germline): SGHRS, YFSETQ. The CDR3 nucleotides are TGCGCCAGCAGCTTGGCCCCAGGGGGCGCGGCTCAGCCCCAGCATTTT. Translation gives CASSLAPGGAAQPQHF.

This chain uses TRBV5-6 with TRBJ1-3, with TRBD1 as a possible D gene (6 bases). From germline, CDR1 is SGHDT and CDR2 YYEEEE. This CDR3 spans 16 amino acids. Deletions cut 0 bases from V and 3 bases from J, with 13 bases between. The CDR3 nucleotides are TGTGCCAGCAGCTTGGCCGACAGGAGCCTTGGAAACACCATATATTTT. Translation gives CASSLADRSLGNTIYF. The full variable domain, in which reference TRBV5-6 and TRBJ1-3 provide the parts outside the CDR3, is DAGVTQSPTHLIKTRGQQVTLRCSPKSGHDTVSWYQQALGQGPQFIFQYYEEEERQRGNFPDRFSGHQFPNYSSELNVNALLLGDSALYLCASSLADRSLGNTIYFGEGSWLTVV.

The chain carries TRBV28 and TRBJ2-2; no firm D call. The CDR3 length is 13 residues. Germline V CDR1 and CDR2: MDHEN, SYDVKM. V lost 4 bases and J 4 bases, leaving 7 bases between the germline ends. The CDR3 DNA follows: TGTGCCAGCAGTTCCCCATCCACCGGGGAGCTGTTTTTT. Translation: CASSSPSTGELFF.

CDR3 sequence (DNA): TGTGCCAGCAGCCTAGGGACAATCACCGGGGAGCTGTTTTTT. It translates to CASSLGTITGELFF. The chain carries TRBV28 and TRBJ2-2; weak D call: TRBD1 (6 bases). This CDR3 is 14 amino acids long. Trimming took off 6 bases at V and 4 bases at J, with 12 bases between the two ends. CDR1 and CDR2 from the germline V gene are MDHEN and SYDVKM.